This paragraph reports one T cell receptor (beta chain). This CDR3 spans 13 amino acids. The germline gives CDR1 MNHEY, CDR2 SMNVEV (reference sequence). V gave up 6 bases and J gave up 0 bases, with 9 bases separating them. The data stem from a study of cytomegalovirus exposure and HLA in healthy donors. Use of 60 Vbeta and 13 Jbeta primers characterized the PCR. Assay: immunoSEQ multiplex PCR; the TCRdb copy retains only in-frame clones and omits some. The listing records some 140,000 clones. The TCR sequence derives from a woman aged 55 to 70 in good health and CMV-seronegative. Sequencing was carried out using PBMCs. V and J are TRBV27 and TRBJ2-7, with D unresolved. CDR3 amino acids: CASRTATSYEQYF. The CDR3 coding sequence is TGTGCCAGCAGAACAGCAACCTCCTACGAGCAGTACTTC.